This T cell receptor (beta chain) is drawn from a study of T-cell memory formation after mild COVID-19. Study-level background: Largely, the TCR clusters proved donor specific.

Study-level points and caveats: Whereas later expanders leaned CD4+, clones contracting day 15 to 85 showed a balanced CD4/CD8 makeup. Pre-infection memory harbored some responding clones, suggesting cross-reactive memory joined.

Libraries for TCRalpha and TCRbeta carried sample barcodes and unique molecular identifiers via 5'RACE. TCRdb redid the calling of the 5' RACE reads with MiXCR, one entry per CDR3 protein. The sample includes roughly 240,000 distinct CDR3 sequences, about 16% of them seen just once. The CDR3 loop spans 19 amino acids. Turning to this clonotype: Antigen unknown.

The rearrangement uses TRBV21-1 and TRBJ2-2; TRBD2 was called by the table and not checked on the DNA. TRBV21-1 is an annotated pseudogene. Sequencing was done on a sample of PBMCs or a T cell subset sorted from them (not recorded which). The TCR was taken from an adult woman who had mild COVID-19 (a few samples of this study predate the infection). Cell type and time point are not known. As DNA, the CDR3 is TGTGCCAGCAGCAAAGCGAAGTTTAGCGGGGGGTATTACACCGGGGAGCTGTTTTTT. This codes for CASSKAKFSGGYYTGELFF.